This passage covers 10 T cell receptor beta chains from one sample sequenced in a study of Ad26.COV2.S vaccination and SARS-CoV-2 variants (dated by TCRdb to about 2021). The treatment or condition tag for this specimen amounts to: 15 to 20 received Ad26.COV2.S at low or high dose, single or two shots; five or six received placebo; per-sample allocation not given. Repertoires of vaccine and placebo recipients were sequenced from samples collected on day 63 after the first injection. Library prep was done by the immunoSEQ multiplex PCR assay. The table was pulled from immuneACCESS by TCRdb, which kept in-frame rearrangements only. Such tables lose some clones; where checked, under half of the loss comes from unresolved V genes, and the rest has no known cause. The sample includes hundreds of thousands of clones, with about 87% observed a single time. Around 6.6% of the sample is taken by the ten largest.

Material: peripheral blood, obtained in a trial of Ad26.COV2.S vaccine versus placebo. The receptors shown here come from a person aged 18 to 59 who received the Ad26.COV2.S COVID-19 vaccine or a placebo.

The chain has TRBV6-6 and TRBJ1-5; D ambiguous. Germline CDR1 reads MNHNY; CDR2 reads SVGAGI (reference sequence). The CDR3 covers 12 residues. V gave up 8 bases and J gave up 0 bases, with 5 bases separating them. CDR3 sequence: CASGNSNQPQHF. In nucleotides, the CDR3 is TGTGCCAGCGGGAATAGCAATCAGCCCCAGCATTTT.

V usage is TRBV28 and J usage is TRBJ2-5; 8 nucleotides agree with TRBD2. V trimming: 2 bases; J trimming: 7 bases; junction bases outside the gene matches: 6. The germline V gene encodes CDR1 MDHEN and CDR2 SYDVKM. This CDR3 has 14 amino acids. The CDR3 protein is CASSLLGAGGTQYF. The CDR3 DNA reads TGTGCCAGCAGTTTACTGGGTGCGGGGGGGACCCAGTACTTC. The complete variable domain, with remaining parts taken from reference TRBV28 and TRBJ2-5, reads DVKVTQSSRYLVKRTGEKVFLECVQDMDHENMFWYRQDPGLGLRLIYFSYDVKMKEKGDIPEGYSVSREKKERFSLILESASTNQTSMYLCASSLLGAGGTQYFGPGTRLLVL.

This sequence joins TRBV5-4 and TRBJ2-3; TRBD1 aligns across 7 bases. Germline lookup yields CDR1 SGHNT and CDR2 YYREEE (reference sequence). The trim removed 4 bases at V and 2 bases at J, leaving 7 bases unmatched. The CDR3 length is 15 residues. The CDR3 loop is CASSPVKGATDTQYF. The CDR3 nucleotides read TGTGCCAGCAGCCCGGTGAAGGGGGCCACAGATACGCAGTATTTT.

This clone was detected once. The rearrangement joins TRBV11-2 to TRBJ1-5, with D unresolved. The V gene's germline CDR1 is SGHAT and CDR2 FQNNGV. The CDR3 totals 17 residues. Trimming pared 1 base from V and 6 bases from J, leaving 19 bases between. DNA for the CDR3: TGTGCCAGCAGCTTAGGTTCTTCTACTTTCCGTAGTCAGCCCCAGCATTTT. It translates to CASSLGSSTFRSQPQHF.

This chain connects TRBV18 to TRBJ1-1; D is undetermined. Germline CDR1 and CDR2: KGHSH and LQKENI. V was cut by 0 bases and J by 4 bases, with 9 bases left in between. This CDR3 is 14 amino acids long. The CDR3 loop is CASSPPAPITEAFF. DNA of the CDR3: TGTGCCAGCTCACCACCGGCACCGATCACTGAAGCTTTCTTT.

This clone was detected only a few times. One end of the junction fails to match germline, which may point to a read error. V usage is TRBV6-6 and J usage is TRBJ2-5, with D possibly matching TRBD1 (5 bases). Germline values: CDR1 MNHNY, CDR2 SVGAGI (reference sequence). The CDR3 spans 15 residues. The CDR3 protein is CASRYSSSGQETQYF. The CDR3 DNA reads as TGTGCCAGCAGATACTCATCCTCAGGGCAAGAGACCCAGTACTTC.

The CDR3 loop reads CASSGGGQLRTEQFF. In DNA, the CDR3 is TGCGCCAGCAGCGGTGGGGGACAGTTACGGACCGAGCAGTTCTTC. This rearrangement joins TRBV5-1 to TRBJ2-1, with 7 positions matching TRBD1. Germline V CDR1 and CDR2: SGHRS, YFSETQ. The ends lost 4 bases at V and 10 bases at J; junction bases unmatched: 14. This CDR3 has 15 residues.

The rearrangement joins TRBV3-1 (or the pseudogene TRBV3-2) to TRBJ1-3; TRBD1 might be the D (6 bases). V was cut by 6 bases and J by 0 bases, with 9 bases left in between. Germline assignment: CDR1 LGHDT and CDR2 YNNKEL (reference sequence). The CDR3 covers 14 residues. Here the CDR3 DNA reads TGTGCCAGCAGGCGGACAGACTCTGGAAACACCATATATTTT. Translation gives CASRRTDSGNTIYF.

The CDR3 region is CASSLNGGLGYGYTF. The CDR3 nucleotides are TGCGCCAGCAGCTTGAACGGGGGCCTAGGCTATGGCTACACCTTC. V and J are TRBV5-1 and TRBJ1-2, with D tentatively TRBD1 (6 bases). V was shortened by 1 base and J by 4 bases, with 14 bases between the two germline ends. This CDR3 region has 15 residues. Germline V gene lookup returns CDR1 SGHRS and CDR2 YFSETQ.

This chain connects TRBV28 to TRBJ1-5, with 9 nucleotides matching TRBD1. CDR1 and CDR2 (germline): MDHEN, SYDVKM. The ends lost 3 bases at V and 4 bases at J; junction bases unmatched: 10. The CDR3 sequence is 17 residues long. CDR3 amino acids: CASSLTAGTGRNQPQHF. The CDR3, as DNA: TGTGCCAGCAGTTTGACCGCCGGGACAGGGCGAAATCAGCCCCAGCATTTT.